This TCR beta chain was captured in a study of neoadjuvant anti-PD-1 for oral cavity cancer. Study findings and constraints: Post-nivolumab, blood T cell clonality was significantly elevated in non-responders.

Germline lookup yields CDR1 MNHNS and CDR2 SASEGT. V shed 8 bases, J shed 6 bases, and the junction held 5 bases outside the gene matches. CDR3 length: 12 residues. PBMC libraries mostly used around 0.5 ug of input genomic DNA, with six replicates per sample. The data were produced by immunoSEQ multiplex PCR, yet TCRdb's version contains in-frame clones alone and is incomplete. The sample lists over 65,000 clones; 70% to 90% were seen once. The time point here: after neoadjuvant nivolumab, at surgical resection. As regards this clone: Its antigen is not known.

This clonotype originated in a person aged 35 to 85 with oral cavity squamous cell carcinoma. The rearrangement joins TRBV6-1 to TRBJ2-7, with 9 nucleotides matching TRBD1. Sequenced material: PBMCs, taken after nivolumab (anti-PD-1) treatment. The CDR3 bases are TGTGCCAGCCGGGACAGGGTGGGCGAGCAGTACTTC. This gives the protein CASRDRVGEQYF.